This TCR beta chain was documented in a study of vaccination effects on CD4 cells after COVID-19. A few counts support this clone. Its antigen is undetermined. V lost 2 bases and J 2 bases, leaving 10 bases between the germline ends. The CDR3 covers 15 residues. Germline V gene lookup returns CDR1 MNHEY and CDR2 SVGEGT. Study observations and caveats: After vaccination of healthy people, only 1 of 255 vaccine-induced clones cross-reacted with common cold coronaviruses.

Antigen-specific CD4+ T cells were expanded (with viral peptide pools) by the ViraFEST assay ahead of sequencing. Cells that had been cultured for 10 days were the source of isolated CD4+ T cells. Nucleocapsid antibodies were negative in the vaccine recipients, who had never had SARS-CoV-2 infection. Cultures of about 2 million PBMC per well contained about 10 IU/ml IL-2 plus 10 ug/ml peptides. Data came from immunoSEQ multiplex PCR; TCRdb stores just in-frame clones and leaves some out. The data contain about 38,000 clones, about two thirds of them singletons. Sequences were derived from CD4+ T cells from PBMCs cultured with SARS-CoV-2 spike peptides, sampled before COVID-19 vaccination. The V and J genes are TRBV6-2 or TRBV6-3 and TRBJ1-5, with D uncertain. The clonotype originates from a human donor who received a COVID-19 vaccine. The CDR3 DNA reads TGTGCCAGCAGTTACGCGGGCGTGGGCAATCAGCCCCAGCATTTT. It yields the protein CASSYAGVGNQPQHF.